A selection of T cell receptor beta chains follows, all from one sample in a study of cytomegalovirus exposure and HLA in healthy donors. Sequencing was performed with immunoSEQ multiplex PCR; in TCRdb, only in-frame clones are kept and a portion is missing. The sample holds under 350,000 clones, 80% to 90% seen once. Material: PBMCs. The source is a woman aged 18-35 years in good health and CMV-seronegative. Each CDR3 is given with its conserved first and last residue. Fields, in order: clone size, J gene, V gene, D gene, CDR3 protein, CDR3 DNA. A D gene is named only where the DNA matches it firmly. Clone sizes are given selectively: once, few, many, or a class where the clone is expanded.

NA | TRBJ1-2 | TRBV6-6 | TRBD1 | CASSPPGTVSNYGYTF | TGTGCCAGCAGTCCCCCTGGGACAGTTTCTAACTATGGCTACACCTTC
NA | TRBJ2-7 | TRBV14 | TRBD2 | CASSPAGGGRLYEQYF | TGTGCCAGCAGCCCCGCGGGCGGCGGGAGGTTATACGAGCAGTACTTC
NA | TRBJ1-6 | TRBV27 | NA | CASSGRGRYNSPLHF | TGTGCCAGCAGTGGGCGGGGGCGGTATAATTCACCCCTCCACTTT
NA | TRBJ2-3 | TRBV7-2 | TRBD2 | CASSSPGLAVPDTQYF | TGTGCCAGCAGCTCACCGGGACTAGCGGTGCCAGATACGCAGTATTTT
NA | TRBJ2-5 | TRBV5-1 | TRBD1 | CASSLGGQGAWETQYF | TGCGCCAGCAGCCTGGGGGGACAGGGGGCGTGGGAGACCCAGTACTTC
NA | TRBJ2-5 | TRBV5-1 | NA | CASAGQHLQETQYF | TGCGCCAGCGCGGGACAGCACCTCCAAGAGACCCAGTACTTC
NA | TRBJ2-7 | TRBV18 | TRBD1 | CASSRTGSHEQYF | TGTGCCAGCTCGCGGACAGGGAGTCACGAGCAGTACTTC
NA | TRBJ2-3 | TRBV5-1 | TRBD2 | CASSSPSGTGDTQYF | TGCGCCAGCAGCTCGCCTAGCGGGACGGGAGATACGCAGTATTTT
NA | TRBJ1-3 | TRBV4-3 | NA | CASSQDRASLSGNTIYF | TGCGCCAGCAGCCAAGATAGAGCATCGCTCTCTGGAAACACCATATATTTT
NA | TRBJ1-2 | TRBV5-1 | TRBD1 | CASSFTGGDYGYTF | TGCGCCAGCAGCTTCACAGGGGGGGACTATGGCTACACCTTC
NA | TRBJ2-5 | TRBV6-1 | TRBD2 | CASSEAPPGAGSETQYF | TGTGCCAGCAGTGAAGCGCCCCCGGGAGCGGGGAGTGAGACCCAGTACTTC
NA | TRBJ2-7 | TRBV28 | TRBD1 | CASSVKFRQGSEQYF | TGTGCCAGCAGTGTCAAATTCCGACAGGGATCCGAGCAGTACTTC
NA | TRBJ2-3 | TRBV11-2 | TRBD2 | CASSSRLAGGLEGQYF | TGTGCCAGCAGCTCCAGACTAGCGGGGGGGCTTGAGGGGCAGTATTTT
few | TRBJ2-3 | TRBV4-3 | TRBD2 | CASSQDRGLGGDTQYF | TGCGCCAGCAGCCAAGATCGAGGACTAGGAGGAGATACGCAGTATTTT
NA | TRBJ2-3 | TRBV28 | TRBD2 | CASSFMAGGLTDTQYF | TGTGCCAGCAGTTTTATGGCGGGGGGGCTCACAGATACGCAGTATTTT
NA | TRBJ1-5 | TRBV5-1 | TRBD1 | CASSPQGGGNQPQHF | TGCGCCAGCAGCCCCCAGGGGGGAGGCAATCAGCCCCAGCATTTT
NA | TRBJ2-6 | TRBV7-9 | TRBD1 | CASSRTGGSPHSGANVLTF | TGTGCCAGCAGCCGGACAGGGGGCTCGCCTCACTCTGGGGCCAACGTCCTGACTTTC
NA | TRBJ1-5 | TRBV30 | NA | CAWSQVLSNQPQHF | TGTGCCTGGAGCCAGGTCCTTAGCAATCAGCCCCAGCATTTT
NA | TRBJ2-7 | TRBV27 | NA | CASSLSGRVAEQYF | TGTGCCAGCAGTTTATCCGGCAGGGTCGCCGAGCAGTACTTC
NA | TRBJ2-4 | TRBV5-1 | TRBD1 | CASSHLRQGRTRDAAKNIQYF | TGCGCCAGCAGCCACCTTCGACAGGGGCGGACGCGAGACGCAGCCAAAAACATTCAGTACTTC
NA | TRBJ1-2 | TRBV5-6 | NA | CASSLERFPYGYTF | TGTGCCAGCAGCTTGGAACGGTTCCCTTATGGCTACACCTTC
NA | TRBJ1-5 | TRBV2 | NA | CASTGDRPSRRRHF | TGTGCCAGCACAGGAGACAGGCCATCTCGACGTCGGCATTTT
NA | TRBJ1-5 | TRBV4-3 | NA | CASSSGFDRWGQPQHF | TGCGCCAGCAGTTCCGGGTTCGACAGATGGGGTCAGCCCCAGCATTTT
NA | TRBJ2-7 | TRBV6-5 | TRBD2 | CASSYSRGSSYEQYF | TGTGCCAGCAGTTACTCGCGGGGGAGCTCCTACGAGCAGTACTTC
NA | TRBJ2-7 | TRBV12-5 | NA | CASGLGQTYEQYF | TGTGCTAGTGGTTTGGGACAGACCTACGAGCAGTACTTC
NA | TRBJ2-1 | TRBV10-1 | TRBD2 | CASGAGGEQFF | TGCGCCAGCGGAGCGGGGGGGGAGCAGTTCTTC
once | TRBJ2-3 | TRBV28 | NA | CASSLWSDRTDTQYF | TGTGCCAGCAGTTTATGGAGCGACAGAACAGATACGCAGTATTTT
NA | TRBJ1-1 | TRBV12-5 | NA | CASGLVSSGENPLRSEAFF | TGTGCTAGTGGTTTGGTAAGTTCAGGGGAAAATCCCCTTCGCAGTGAAGCTTTCTTT
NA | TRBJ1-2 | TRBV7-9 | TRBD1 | CASSLDGDRGRGYTF | TGTGCCAGCAGCTTAGATGGGGACAGGGGGCGAGGCTACACCTTC
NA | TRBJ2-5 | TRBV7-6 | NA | CASSSTERGTQYF | TGTGCCAGCAGCTCCACGGAAAGGGGGACCCAGTACTTC
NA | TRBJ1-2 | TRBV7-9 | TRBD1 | CASSLAGQGSGYTF | TGTGCCAGCAGCTTAGCGGGACAGGGAAGTGGCTACACCTTC
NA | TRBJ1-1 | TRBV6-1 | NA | CASSDPGNTEAFF | TGTGCCAGCAGTGATCCAGGGAACACTGAAGCTTTCTTT
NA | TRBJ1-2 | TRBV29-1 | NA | CSVEDRLFFGYTF | TGCAGCGTTGAAGATCGACTTTTCTTTGGCTACACCTTC
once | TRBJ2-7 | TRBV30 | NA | CAWNRKADTSYEQYF | TGTGCCTGGAACAGAAAGGCGGACACCTCCTACGAGCAGTACTTC
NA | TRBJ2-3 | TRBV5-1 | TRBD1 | CASSTRTGSTDTQYF | TGCGCCAGCAGCACCCGGACAGGGAGCACAGATACGCAGTATTTT
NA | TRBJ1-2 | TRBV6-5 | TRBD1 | CASSFNRGHDGYTF | TGTGCCAGCAGTTTCAACAGGGGGCACGATGGCTACACCTTC
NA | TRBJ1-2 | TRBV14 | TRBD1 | CASSPRQGDGYTF | TGTGCCAGCAGCCCACGACAGGGGGATGGCTACACCTTC
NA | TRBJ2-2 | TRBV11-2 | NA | CASSLGQWGRELFF | TGTGCCAGCAGCTTAGGGCAGTGGGGGCGGGAGCTGTTTTTT
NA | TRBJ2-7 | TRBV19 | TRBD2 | CASSIRAGDQREQYF | TGTGCCAGTAGTATACGCGCGGGAGATCAAAGGGAGCAGTACTTC
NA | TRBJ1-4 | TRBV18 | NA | CASSPRGAGNEKLFF | TGTGCCAGCTCACCCCGGGGAGCGGGCAATGAAAAACTGTTTTTT
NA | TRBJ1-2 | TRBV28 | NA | CASSSDSNYGYTF | TGTGCCAGCAGTTCGGACAGTAACTATGGCTACACCTTC
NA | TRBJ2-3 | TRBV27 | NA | CASSPSGTGLGDTQYF | TGTGCCAGCAGTCCAAGTGGGACTGGGCTTGGAGATACGCAGTATTTT
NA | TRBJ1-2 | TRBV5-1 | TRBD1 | CASSGRGPYYGYTF | TGCGCCAGCAGCGGCAGGGGGCCTTACTATGGCTACACCTTC
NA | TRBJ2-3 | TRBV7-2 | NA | CASSPDAGGTDTQYF | TGTGCCAGCAGCCCAGACGCTGGGGGGACAGATACGCAGTATTTT
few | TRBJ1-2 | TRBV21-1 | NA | CASSKGRGVLRRSPSDGYTF | TGTGCCAGCAGCAAGGGTCGAGGAGTCCTTCGCCGGTCTCCCTCGGATGGCTACACCTTC
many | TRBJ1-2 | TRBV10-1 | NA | CASSESTVRGYTF | TGCGCCAGCAGTGAGTCGACAGTACGTGGCTACACCTTC
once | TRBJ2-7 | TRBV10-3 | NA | CAISLEYYEQYF | TGTGCCATCAGCCTAGAGTACTACGAGCAGTACTTC
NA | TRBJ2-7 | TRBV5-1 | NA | CASSSDRSYEQYF | TGCGCCAGCAGCTCGGACAGATCCTACGAGCAGTACTTC
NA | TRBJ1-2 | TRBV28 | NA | CASRSGGSNYGYTF | TGTGCCAGCAGGAGCGGGGGTAGTAACTATGGCTACACCTTC
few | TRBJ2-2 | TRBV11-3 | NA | CASSSRETNTGELFF | TGTGCCAGCAGCTCCAGGGAAACGAACACCGGGGAGCTGTTTTTT
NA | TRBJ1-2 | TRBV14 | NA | CASSRIRGAFNYGYTF | TGTGCCAGCAGCCGTATCCGGGGAGCCTTTAACTATGGCTACACCTTC
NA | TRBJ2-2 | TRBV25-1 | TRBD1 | CASRGTGRSGELFF | TGTGCCAGCAGGGGGACAGGGCGGTCCGGGGAGCTGTTTTTT
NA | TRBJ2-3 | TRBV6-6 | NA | CATAGGLGTDTQYF | TGTGCCACAGCCGGGGGGCTTGGCACAGATACGCAGTATTTT
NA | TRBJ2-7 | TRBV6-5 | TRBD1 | CASSYQGASYEQYF | TGTGCCAGCAGTTACCAGGGGGCGAGCTACGAGCAGTACTTC